The entry below describes one T cell receptor beta chain. No antigen is known for it. This record belongs to a study of post-analysis software for immune sequencing data. On the study more broadly: Relapsing-remitting, secondary progressive and progressive-relapsing forms of multiple sclerosis all featured among disease courses.

The study, taken as a whole, reports: Analysis by F measure revealed that same-batch samples clustered strongly together. Significantly lower normalized Chao1 diversity was seen in multiple sclerosis patients than in controls.

Included in the TCR beta cDNA libraries were unique molecular identifiers. There were about 0.95 to 11 million T cells, and about 500,000 cDNA molecules came from them. TCRdb ran MiXCR on the PCR reads and lists one entry per CDR3 protein. The sample lists roughly 540,000 distinct CDR3 sequences; around 31% were seen once. This TCR came from a girl aged 2-17 years with multiple sclerosis. The sample taken for sequencing was blood.

CDR3 sequence reads: CSASFPGTVRETQYF. The CDR3 DNA sequence: TGCAGTGCTAGTTTCCCCGGGACAGTCAGAGAGACCCAGTACTTC. This sequence joins TRBV20-1 and TRBJ2-5; 7 positions agree with TRBD1. With 3 bases clipped from V and 4 bases from J, the junction kept 11 bases outside the gene matches. This CDR3 is built from 15 residues. Germline V gives CDR1 DFQATT, CDR2 SNEGSKA (reference sequence).